One sample yielded the 15 T cell receptor beta chains listed below, sequenced in a study of T cell repertoires in aging, cancer and after chemotherapy. TCR beta rearrangements were amplified from peripheral blood genomic DNA. Multiplex touch-down PCR with TRB-A/B primers amplified rearranged V-D-J TRB sequences. MiXCR was run by TCRdb on the multiplex PCR reads, yielding one entry per CDR3 protein. The sample holds thousands of distinct CDR3 sequences; roughly 25% are singletons and the top ten take 2.6%. Sequencing used blood. The receptors shown here come from a human donor in good health.

This clonotype came up a few times. The junction departs from germline at one end; a sequencing error may be responsible. The chain couples TRBV4-3 to TRBJ1-4; 9 bases line up with TRBD1. The CDR3 is 16 amino acids. The germline gives CDR1 LGHNA, CDR2 YSLEER. The CDR3 coding sequence is TGTGCCAGCAGCCAGGACCTGGGACAGGGCGGTGAAAAACTGTTTTTT. It is translated as CASSQDLGQGGEKLFF.

This clonotype turned up a few times. In nucleotides, the CDR3 is TGTGCCAGCAGCTCCGTTCGACAGGGTGGTTCTTCTCAGCCCCAGCATTTT. The encoded protein is CASSSVRQGGSSQPQHF. The rearrangement links TRBV6-2 or TRBV6-3 to TRBJ1-5, with TRBD1 matching 7 bases. Per the germline V gene, CDR1 is MNHEY and CDR2 is SVGEGT. J gave up 6 bases and V 6 bases, and 17 bases lay outside the gene matches. The CDR3 is 17 amino acids.

The V gene is TRBV12-3 or TRBV12-4, the J gene TRBJ1-1; 10 bases match TRBD1. V shed 6 bases and J 1 base; nucleotides not matched to a gene: 14. The CDR3 is made up of 18 amino acids. The CDR3 loop is CASRPSRLRTGGNTEAFF. In DNA form, the CDR3 reads TGTGCCAGCAGACCCAGTCGCCTACGGACAGGGGGGAACACTGAAGCTTTCTTT.

This clonotype is medium-sized in the sample. The chain couples TRBV6-5 to TRBJ2-7; D unresolved. From germline, CDR1 is MNHEY and CDR2 SVGAGI. The V end lost 8 bases, the J end lost 4 bases, and 18 bases lay between the germline ends. CDR3 length: 14 residues. As DNA, the CDR3 is TGTGCCAGCCTCGACTCCCCAGACTCGTACGAGCAGTACTTC. Encoded protein: CASLDSPDSYEQYF.

The V call is TRBV20-1, the J call TRBJ1-1; D ambiguous. The CDR3 loop spans 15 amino acids. Trimming took 3 bases from V and 1 from J, leaving 15 bases between them. CDR1 is DFQATT, CDR2 SNEGSKA, per germline (reference sequence). In DNA, the CDR3 is TGCAGTGCTAGCGCCCCCCTCGCTTCGAACACTGAAGCTTTCTTT. The encoded protein is CSASAPLASNTEAFF.

The rearrangement joins TRBV19 to TRBJ2-1, with D tentatively TRBD1 (5 bases). Trimming stripped 6 bases from V and 5 bases from J, with 11 bases between. CDR3 length equals 13 residues. Per germline, CDR1 LNHDA and CDR2 SQIVND (reference sequence). The CDR3 DNA follows: TGTGCCAGTAGGGAGACAGCCCACAATGAGCAGTTCTTC. Translated, it gives CASRETAHNEQFF.

This clonotype was counted a few times. The V and J genes are TRBV6-4 and TRBJ2-1; the match to TRBD2 covers 11 bases. The CDR3 has 15 residues. Germline V gene data show CDR1 as MRHNA and CDR2 as SNTAGT. The V and J ends lost 6 bases and 6 bases, in that order; junction bases with no gene match: 7. The CDR3 DNA sequence: TGTGCCAGCAGATTCGGACTAGCGGGCCTCAATGAGCAGTTCTTC. Encoded protein: CASRFGLAGLNEQFF.

This clonotype was found a few times. This chain connects TRBV20-1 to TRBJ1-1; D unresolved. V was pared by 3 bases and J by 1 base, with 6 bases between. The CDR3 extends over 12 amino acids. CDR1 is DFQATT and CDR2 is SNEGSKA in the germline V gene (reference sequence). The CDR3 spells CSAREGNTEAFF. The CDR3 DNA follows: TGCAGTGCTAGGGAGGGGAACACTGAAGCTTTCTTT.

This clonotype was seen only a few times. The gene calls are TRBV7-2 and TRBJ2-1, with D uncertain. V lost 6 bases, J lost 3 bases, and 12 bases lay in between. CDR1 and CDR2 from the germline V gene are SGHTA and FQGNSA. CDR3 length equals 14 residues. CDR3 DNA sequence: TGTGCCAGCAGAGGGCTCCGCCGCTACAATGAGCAGTTCTTC. This translates into CASRGLRRYNEQFF.

This clonotype was detected a few times. Here the CDR3 reads CATSDTKTSGRPEQFF. The CDR3 DNA is TGTGCCACCAGTGATACCAAGACTAGCGGGAGACCCGAGCAGTTCTTC. The rearrangement joins TRBV24-1 to TRBJ2-1; 12 bases match TRBD2. Per germline, CDR1 KGHDR and CDR2 SFDVKD. The V gene end was trimmed by 3 bases and the J gene end by 10 bases; junction bases not matched to a gene: 9. CDR3 size: 16 residues.

This clonotype has just a few counts. The chain is built from TRBV28 and TRBJ1-2; the D is unclear. The CDR3 is made up of 14 amino acids. CDR1 and CDR2 from the germline V gene are MDHEN and SYDVKM. V gave up 3 bases and J gave up 5 bases, with 13 bases separating them. CDR3 in amino acids: CASSLSHQGYGYTF. The DNA for the CDR3 is TGTGCCAGCAGTTTGAGTCATCAAGGGTATGGCTACACCTTC.

The rearrangement joins TRBV7-9 to TRBJ2-7; perhaps D is TRBD1 or TRBD2 (5 bases each). The V end was cut by 5 bases, the J end by 6 bases, with 20 bases between. The germline V gene encodes CDR1 SEHNR and CDR2 FQNEAQ (reference sequence). The length of the CDR3 is 15 residues. CDR3 bases: TGTGCCAGCAGCCTTACCGGGACCAAAAGCTTCGAGCAGTACTTC. Its protein is CASSLTGTKSFEQYF. Together with reference TRBV7-9 and TRBJ2-7, the CDR3 gives the full variable domain: DTGVSQNPRHKITKRGQNVTFRCDPISEHNRLYWYRQTLGQGPEFLTYFQNEAQLEKSRLLSDRFSAERPKGSFSTLEIQRTEQGDSAMYLCASSLTGTKSFEQYFGPGTRLTVT.

A remark on this clonotype: This may arise from a read error, as a much more abundant clone is one base away. The V and J genes are TRBV20-1 and TRBJ2-7; the D is unclear. The CDR3 contains 15 residues. In germline, CDR1 is DFQATT, CDR2 SNEGSKA (reference sequence). The V end lost 6 bases, the J end lost 2 bases, and 20 bases lay between the germline ends. This chain's CDR3 is CSASPMRMRTYEQYF. DNA for the CDR3: TGCAGTGCCTCGCCTATGCGGATGAGGACCTACGAGCAGTACTTC.

In its sample, this clonotype was seen a few times. This chain joins TRBV12-3 or TRBV12-4 and TRBJ1-1; perhaps TRBD1 as D (6 bases). The CDR3 is made up of 14 amino acids. Between the trimmed V and J ends, which lost 5 bases and 1 base, there was a span of 11 bases. This CDR3 is CASSTGTPNTEAFF. CDR3 coding DNA: TGTGCCAGCAGTACCGGGACACCGAACACTGAAGCTTTCTTT.

This chain joins TRBV7-9 and TRBJ2-3; 7 bases map to TRBD2. The CDR3 spans 15 residues. Per germline, CDR1 SEHNR and CDR2 FQNEAQ (reference sequence). V was pared by 2 bases and J by 4 bases, with 6 bases of the junction left unmatched. In DNA, the CDR3 is TGTGCCAGCAGCTTATCGGCTAGCGGTGCAGATACGCAGTATTTT. This gives the protein CASSLSASGADTQYF.